The present TCR beta chain was sequenced within a study of OX40 agonist ivuxolimab in advanced cancers. Study-level findings and limits: Part of the nonresponder group also had normalized T-cell clonal expansion that was low.

Concerning this clone itself: The antigen is not known.

People who had autoimmune disease history or systemic immunosuppression were excluded. The CDR3 sequence is 16 residues long. Trimming pared 0 bases from V and 0 bases from J, leaving 8 bases between. The V gene's germline CDR1 is LNHNV and CDR2 YYDKDF (reference sequence). Produced via immunoSEQ multiplex PCR; TCRdb's table is partial and in-frame only. The repertoire holds tens of thousands of clones, roughly 80% seen once, with roughly 23% in the top ten. The chain combines TRBV15 with TRBJ2-2, with no clear D. This clonotype originated in an adult with an advanced solid tumor such as melanoma, head and neck, liver or kidney cancer. The sequencing here drew on CD4+ or CD8+ T cells sorted from blood, taken in a trial of the OX40 agonist ivuxolimab. In nucleotides, the CDR3 is TGTGCCACCAGCAGAGATCGGTTAGCGAACACCGGGGAGCTGTTTTTT. Amino acid sequence: CATSRDRLANTGELFF.